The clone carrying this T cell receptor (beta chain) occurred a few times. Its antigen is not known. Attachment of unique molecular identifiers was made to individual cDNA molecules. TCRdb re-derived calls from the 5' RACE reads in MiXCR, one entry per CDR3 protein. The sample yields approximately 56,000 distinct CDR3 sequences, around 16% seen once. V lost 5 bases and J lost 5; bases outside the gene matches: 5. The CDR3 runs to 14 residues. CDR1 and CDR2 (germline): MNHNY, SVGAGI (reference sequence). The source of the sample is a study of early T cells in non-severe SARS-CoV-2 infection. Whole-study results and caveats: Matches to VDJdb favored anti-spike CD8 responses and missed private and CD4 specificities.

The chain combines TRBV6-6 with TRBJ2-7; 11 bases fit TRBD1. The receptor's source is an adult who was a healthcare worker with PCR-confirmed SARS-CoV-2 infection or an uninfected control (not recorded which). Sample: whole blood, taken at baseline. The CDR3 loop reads CASSRDRGGHEQYF. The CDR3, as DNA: TGTGCCAGCAGTAGGGACAGGGGGGGCCACGAGCAGTACTTC.